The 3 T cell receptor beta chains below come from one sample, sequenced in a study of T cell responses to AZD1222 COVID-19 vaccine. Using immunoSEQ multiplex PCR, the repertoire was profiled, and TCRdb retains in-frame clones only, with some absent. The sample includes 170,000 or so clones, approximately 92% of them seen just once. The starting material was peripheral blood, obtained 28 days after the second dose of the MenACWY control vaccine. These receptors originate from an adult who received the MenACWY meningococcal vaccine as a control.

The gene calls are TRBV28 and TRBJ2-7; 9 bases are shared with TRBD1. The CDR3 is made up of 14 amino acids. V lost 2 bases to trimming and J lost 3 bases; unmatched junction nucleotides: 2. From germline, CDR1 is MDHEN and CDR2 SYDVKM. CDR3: CASSLGTGYYEQYF. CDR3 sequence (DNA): TGTGCCAGCAGTTTAGGGACAGGGTACTACGAGCAGTACTTC.

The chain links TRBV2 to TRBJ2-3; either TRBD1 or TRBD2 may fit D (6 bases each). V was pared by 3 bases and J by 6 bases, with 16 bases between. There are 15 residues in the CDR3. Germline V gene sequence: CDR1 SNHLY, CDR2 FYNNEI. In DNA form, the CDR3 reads TGTGCCAGCAGTGAGGGGGGCCCCTCGGCGGATACGCAGTATTTT. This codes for CASSEGGPSADTQYF.

CDR3 nucleotide sequence: TGCAGCCTTGGGGGTCTCCAAGAGACCCAGTACTTC. Protein: CSLGGLQETQYF. V is TRBV29-1 and J is TRBJ2-5; either TRBD1 or TRBD2 may fit D (5 bases each). CDR1 is SQVTM and CDR2 is ANQGSEA in the germline V gene. The CDR3 extends over 12 amino acids. V lost 8 bases to trimming and J lost 1 base, with 11 bases between them. Together with reference TRBV29-1 and TRBJ2-5, the CDR3 gives the full variable domain: SAVISQKPSRDICQRGTSLTIQCQVDSQVTMMFWYRQQPGQSLTLIATANQGSEATYESGFVIDKFPISRPNLTFSTLTVSNMSPEDSSIYLCSLGGLQETQYFGPGTRLLVL.